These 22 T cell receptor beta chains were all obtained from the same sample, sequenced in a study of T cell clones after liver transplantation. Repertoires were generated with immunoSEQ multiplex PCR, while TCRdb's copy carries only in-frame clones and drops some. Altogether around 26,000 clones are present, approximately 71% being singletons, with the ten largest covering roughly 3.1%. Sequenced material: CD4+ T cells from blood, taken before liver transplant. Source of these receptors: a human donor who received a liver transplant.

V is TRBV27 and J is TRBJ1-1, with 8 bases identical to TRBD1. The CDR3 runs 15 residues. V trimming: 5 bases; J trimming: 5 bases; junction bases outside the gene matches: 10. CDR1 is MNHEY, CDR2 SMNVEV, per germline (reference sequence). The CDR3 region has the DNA TGTGCCAGCAGTCCATGGACAGGGCGTGGGACTGAAGCTTTCTTT. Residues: CASSPWTGRGTEAFF.

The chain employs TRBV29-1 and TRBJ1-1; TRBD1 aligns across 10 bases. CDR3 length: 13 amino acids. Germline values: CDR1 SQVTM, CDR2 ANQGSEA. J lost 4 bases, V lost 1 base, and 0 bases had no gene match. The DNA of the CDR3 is TGCAGCGTTGAAGGGGACAGGGGCACTGAAGCTTTCTTT. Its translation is CSVEGDRGTEAFF.

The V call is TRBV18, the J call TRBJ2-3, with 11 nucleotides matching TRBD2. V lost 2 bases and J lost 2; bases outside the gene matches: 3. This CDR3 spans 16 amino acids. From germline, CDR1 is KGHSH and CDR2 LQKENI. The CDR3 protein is CASSPGLAGNTDTQYF. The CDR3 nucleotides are TGTGCCAGCTCACCAGGACTAGCGGGCAACACAGATACGCAGTATTTT.

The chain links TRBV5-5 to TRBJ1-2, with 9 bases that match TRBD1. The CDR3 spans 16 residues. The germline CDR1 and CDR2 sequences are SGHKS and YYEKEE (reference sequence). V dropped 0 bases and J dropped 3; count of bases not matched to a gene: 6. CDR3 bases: TGTGCCAGCAGCTTGGCTCCGGGACAGGGAGACTATGGCTACACCTTC. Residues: CASSLAPGQGDYGYTF.

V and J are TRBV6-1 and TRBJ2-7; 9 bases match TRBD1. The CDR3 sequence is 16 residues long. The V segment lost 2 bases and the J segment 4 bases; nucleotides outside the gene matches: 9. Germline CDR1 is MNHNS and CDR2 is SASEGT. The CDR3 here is CASSEWGTGLFYEQYF. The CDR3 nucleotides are TGTGCCAGCAGTGAATGGGGGACAGGGTTGTTTTACGAGCAGTACTTC.

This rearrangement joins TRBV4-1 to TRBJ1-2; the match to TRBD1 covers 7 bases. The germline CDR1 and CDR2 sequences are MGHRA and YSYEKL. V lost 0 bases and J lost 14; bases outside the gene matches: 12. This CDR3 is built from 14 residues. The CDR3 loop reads CASSQDDLKGDRTF. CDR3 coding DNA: TGCGCCAGCAGCCAAGACGACCTGAAGGGGGACAGAACCTTC.

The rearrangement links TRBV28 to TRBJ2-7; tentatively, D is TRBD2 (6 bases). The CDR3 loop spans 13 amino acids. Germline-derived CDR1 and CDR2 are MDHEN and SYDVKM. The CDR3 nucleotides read TGTGCCAGCAGTTTCCCGACAGCGGGTGTAGTACACGTC. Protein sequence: CASSFPTAGVVHV.

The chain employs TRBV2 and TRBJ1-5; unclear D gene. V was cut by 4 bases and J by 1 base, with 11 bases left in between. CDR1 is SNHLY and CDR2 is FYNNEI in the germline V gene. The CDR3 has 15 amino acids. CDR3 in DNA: TGTGCCAGCAGTGTGGATGGGCTGAGCAATCAGCCCCAGCATTTT. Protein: CASSVDGLSNQPQHF.

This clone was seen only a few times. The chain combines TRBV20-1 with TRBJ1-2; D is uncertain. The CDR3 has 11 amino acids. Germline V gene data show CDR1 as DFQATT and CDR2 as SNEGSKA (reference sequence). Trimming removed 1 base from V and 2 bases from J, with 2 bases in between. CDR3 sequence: CSARANYGYTF. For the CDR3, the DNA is TGCAGTGCTAGAGCAAACTATGGCTACACCTTC.

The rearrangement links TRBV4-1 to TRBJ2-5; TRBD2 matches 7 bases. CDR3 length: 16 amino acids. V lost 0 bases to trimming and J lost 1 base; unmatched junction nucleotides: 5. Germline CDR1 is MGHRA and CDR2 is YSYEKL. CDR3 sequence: CASSQEAGGIQETQYF. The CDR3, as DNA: TGCGCCAGCAGCCAAGAGGCCGGGGGGATCCAAGAGACCCAGTACTTC.

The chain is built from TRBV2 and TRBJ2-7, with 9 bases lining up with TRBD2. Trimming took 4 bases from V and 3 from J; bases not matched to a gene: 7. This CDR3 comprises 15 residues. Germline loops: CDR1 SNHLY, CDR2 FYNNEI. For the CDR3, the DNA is TGTGCCAGCAGTGTGGCTAGCGGGGTGGTCTACGAGCAGTACTTC. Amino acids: CASSVASGVVYEQYF. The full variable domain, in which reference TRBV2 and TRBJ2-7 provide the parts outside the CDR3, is EPEVTQTPSHQVTQMGQEVILRCVPISNHLYFYWYRQILGQKVEFLVSFYNNEISEKSEIFDDQFSVERPDGSNFTLKIRSTKLEDSAMYFCASSVASGVVYEQYFGPGTRLTVT.

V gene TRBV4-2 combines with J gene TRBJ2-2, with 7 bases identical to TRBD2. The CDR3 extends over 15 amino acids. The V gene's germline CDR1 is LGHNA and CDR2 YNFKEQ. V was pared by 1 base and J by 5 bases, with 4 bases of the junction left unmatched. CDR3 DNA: TGTGCCAGCAGCCAAGCTGGGGGGGAGACCGGGGAGCTGTTTTTT. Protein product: CASSQAGGETGELFF.

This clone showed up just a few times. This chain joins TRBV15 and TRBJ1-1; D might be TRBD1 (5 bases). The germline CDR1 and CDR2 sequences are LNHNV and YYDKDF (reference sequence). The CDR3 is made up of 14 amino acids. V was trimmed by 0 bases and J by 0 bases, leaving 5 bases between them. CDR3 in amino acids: CATSRDRVNTEAFF. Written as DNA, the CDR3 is TGTGCCACCAGCAGAGACAGGGTGAACACTGAAGCTTTCTTT. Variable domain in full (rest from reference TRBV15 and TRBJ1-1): DAMVIQNPRYQVTQFGKPVTLSCSQTLNHNVMYWYQQKSSQAPKLLFHYYDKDFNNEADTPDNFQSRRPNTSFCFLDIRSPGLGDTAMYLCATSRDRVNTEAFFGQGTRLTVV.

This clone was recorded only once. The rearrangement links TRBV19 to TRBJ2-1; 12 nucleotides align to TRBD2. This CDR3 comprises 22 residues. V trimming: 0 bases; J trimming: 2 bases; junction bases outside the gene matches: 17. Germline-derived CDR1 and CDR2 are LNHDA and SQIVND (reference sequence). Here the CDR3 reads CASSIDGPSLTSGSPAYNEQFF. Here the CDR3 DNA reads TGTGCCAGTAGTATAGATGGGCCCTCTTTGACTAGCGGGAGTCCCGCCTACAATGAGCAGTTCTTC.

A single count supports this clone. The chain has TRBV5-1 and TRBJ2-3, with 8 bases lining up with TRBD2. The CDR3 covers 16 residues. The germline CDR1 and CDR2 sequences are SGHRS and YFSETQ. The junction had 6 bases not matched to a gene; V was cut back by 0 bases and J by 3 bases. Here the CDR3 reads CASSLAPGLGTDTQYF. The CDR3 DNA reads TGCGCCAGCAGCTTGGCACCGGGACTAGGAACAGATACGCAGTATTTT.

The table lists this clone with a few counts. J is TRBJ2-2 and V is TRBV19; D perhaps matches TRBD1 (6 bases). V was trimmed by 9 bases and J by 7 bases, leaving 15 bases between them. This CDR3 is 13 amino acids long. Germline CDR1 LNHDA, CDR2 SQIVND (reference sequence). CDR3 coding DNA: TGTGCCAGCCACCCAACAGGGAACGGGGAGCTGTTTTTT. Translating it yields CASHPTGNGELFF.

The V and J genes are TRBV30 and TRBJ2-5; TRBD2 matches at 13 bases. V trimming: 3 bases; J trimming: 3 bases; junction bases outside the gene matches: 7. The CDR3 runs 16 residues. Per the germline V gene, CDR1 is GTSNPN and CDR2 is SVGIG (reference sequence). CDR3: CAWSDRLAGGEETQYF. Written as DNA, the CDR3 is TGTGCCTGGAGCGACCGACTAGCGGGGGGTGAAGAGACCCAGTACTTC.

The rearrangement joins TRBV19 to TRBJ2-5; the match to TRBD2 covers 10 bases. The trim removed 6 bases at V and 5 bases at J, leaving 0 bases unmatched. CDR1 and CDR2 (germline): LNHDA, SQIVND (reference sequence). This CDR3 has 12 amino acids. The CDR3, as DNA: TGTGCCAGTAGGACTAGCGGGGAGACCCAGTACTTC. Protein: CASRTSGETQYF.

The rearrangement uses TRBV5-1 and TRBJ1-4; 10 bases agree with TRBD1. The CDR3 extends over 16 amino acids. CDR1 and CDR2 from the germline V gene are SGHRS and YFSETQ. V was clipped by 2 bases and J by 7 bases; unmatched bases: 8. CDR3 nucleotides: TGCGCCAGCAGCTTCACGGGACAGGGGATGGGTGAAAAACTGTTTTTT. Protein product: CASSFTGQGMGEKLFF. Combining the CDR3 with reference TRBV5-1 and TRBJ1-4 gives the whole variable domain KAGVTQTPRYLIKTRGQQVTLSCSPISGHRSVSWYQQTPGQGLQFLFEYFSETQRNKGNFPGRFSGRQFSNSRSEMNVSTLELGDSALYLCASSFTGQGMGEKLFFGSGTQLSVL.

The CDR3 DNA reads TGTGCCAGCAGCTCCAGCGGGAGCACTGAGCAGTTCTTC. It yields the protein CASSSSGSTEQFF. This chain connects TRBV7-8 to TRBJ2-1; 8 bases match TRBD2. CDR1 SGHVS and CDR2 FQNEAQ come from the germline V gene. V shed 4 bases and J 9 bases; nucleotides not matched to a gene: 5. The CDR3 sequence is 13 residues long.

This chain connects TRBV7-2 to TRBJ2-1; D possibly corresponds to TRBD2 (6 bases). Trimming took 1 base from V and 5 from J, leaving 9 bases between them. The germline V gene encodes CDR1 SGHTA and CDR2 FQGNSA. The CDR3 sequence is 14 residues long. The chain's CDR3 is CASSLVRENNEQFF. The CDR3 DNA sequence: TGTGCCAGCAGCTTAGTCCGGGAGAACAATGAGCAGTTCTTC.

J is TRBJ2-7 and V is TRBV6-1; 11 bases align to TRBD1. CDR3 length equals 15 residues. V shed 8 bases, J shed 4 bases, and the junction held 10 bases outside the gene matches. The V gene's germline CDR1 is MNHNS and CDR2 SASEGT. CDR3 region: CASQPGTGGFYEQYF. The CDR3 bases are TGTGCCAGCCAACCCGGGACAGGGGGATTTTACGAGCAGTACTTC.